This passage covers 7 T cell receptor beta chains from one sample sequenced in a study of breast tumors, draining lymph nodes, adjacent tissues. Samples came from axillary lymph nodes draining the breast cancer. TCRdb re-analysed the multiplex PCR reads in MiXCR, keeping a single row per CDR3 protein. The data contain roughly 120,000 distinct CDR3 sequences, 20% of them seen just once; the ten biggest clones take up over 3%. Sequenced sample: axillary lymph node tissue. The receptors were gathered from a female donor with breast cancer. Some clones in this sample may be carry-over from other donors' samples.

Remarks on this clonotype: Given a much more abundant clone one base away, this may be a read error. The chain joins TRBV12-3 or TRBV12-4 to TRBJ2-1; 14 bases line up with TRBD2. The CDR3 has 15 residues. The DNA of the CDR3 is TGTGCCAGCAGCAGACTAGCGGGAGGGTCAAATGAGCAGTCCTTC. Protein sequence: CASSRLAGGSNEQSF.

This clonotype has at least ten counts. CDR3 sequence: CASSLGFSGNTIYF. CDR3 coding DNA: TGTGCCAGCAGTTTGGGGTTCTCTGGAAACACCATATATTTT. V is TRBV12-3 or TRBV12-4 and J is TRBJ1-3; D is unclear. CDR3 length equals 14 residues. The V end lost 3 bases, the J end lost 0 bases, and 6 bases lay between the germline ends.

This clonotype has a count of ten or more. The chain employs TRBV6-1 and TRBJ2-7; perhaps TRBD1 as D (5 bases). The V and J ends lost 3 bases and 2 bases respectively, with 17 bases between them. Germline V gene data show CDR1 as MNHNS and CDR2 as SASEGT. This CDR3 has 16 residues. CDR3 sequence (DNA): TGTGCCAGCAGTGATGTTACAGCAGGGAACCCCTACGAGCAGTACTTC. Its protein product is CASSDVTAGNPYEQYF.

Ten or more counts support this clonotype. This chain links TRBV10-2 with TRBJ2-2; 8 bases map to TRBD1. The CDR3 is made up of 13 amino acids. Looked up from germline, CDR1 is WSHSY and CDR2 is SAAADI. After removal of 6 bases from V and 7 bases from J, the junction contained 4 bases not matched to a gene. CDR3 region: CASRDRENGELFF. The CDR3 DNA is TGCGCCAGCAGGGACAGGGAAAACGGGGAGCTGTTTTTT.

About this clonotype: This may arise from a read error, as a much more abundant clone is one base away. The chain combines TRBV2 with TRBJ1-3; a weak D match, TRBD1 (5 bases). Germline values: CDR1 SNHLY, CDR2 FYNNEI. The CDR3 length is 14 residues. This CDR3 is CASNLQGSGNTIHF. In nucleotides, the CDR3 is TGTGCCAGCAACCTCCAGGGTAGTGGAAACACCATACATTTT.

This clonotype was detected many times. The chain couples TRBV5-1 to TRBJ2-3; TRBD1 agrees at 7 bases. With V trimmed by 0 bases and J by 4 bases, 2 bases remained unmatched. Per the germline V gene, CDR1 is SGHRS and CDR2 is YFSETQ. CDR3 size: 14 residues. CDR3 loop: CASSLAGQADTQYF. The CDR3 region has the DNA TGCGCCAGCAGCTTGGCAGGACAGGCAGATACGCAGTATTTT.

In its sample, this clonotype was seen a few times. This chain links TRBV12-5 with TRBJ2-1; 9 bases are shared with TRBD2. The CDR3 totals 13 residues. Trimming took 7 bases from V and 10 from J; bases not matched to a gene: 8. CDR1 LGHNT and CDR2 FRNRAP come from the germline V gene. The CDR3 loop is CASARSGSLEQFF. CDR3 bases: TGTGCTAGTGCCCGTAGCGGGAGCTTAGAGCAGTTCTTC.